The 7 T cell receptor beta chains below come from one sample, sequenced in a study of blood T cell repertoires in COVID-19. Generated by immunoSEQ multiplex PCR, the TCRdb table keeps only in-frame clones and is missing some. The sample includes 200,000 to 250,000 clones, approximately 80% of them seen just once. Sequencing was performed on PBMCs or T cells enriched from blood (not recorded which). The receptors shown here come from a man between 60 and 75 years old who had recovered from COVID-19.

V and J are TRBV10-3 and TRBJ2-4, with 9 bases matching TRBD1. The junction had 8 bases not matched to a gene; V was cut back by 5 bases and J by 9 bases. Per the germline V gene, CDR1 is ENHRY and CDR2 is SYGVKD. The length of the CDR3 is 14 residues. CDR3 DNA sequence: TGTGCCATCAGTTCAAGGACAGGGGATACCATTCAGTACTTC. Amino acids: CAISSRTGDTIQYF.

CDR3: CASSRGQGEAFF. The CDR3 bases are TGTGCCAGCAGTCGGGGACAGGGAGAAGCTTTCTTT. This chain links TRBV6-2 or TRBV6-3 with TRBJ1-1; 9 positions match TRBD1. Germline loops: CDR1 MNHEY, CDR2 SVGEGT. The V and J ends lost 5 bases and 8 bases, in that order; junction bases with no gene match: 3. This CDR3 has 12 residues.

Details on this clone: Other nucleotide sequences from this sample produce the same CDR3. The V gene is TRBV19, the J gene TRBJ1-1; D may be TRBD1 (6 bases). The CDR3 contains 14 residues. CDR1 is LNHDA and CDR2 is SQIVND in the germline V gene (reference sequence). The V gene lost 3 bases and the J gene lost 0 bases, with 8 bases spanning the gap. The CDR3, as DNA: TGTGCCAGTAGTATTCCAGGGGTGAACACTGAAGCTTTCTTT. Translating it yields CASSIPGVNTEAFF.

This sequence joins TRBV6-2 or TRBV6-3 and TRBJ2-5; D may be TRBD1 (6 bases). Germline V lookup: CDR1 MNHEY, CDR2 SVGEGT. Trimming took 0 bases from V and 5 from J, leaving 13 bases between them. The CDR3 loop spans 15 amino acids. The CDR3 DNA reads TGTGCCAGCAGTTACTCTGCAGGGGAGCTCGAGACCCAGTACTTC. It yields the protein CASSYSAGELETQYF.

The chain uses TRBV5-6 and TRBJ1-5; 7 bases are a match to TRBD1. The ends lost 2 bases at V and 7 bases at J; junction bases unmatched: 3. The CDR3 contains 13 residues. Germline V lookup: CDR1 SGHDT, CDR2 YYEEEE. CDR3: CASSLGGDQPQHF. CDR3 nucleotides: TGTGCCAGCAGCTTAGGGGGCGACCAGCCCCAGCATTTT.

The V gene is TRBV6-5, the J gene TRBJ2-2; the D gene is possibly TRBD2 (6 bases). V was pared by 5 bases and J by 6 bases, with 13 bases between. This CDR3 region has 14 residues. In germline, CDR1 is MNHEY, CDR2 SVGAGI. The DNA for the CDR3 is TGTGCCAGCAGTAGGAACGGGGGTGCCGGGGAGCTGTTTTTT. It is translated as CASSRNGGAGELFF.

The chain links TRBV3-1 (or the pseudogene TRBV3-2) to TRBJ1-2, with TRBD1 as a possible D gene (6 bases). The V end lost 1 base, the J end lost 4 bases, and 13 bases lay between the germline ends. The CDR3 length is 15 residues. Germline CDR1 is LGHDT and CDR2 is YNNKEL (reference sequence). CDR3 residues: CASSQAQGIPYGYTF. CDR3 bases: TGTGCCAGCAGCCAAGCCCAGGGGATCCCCTATGGCTACACCTTC.